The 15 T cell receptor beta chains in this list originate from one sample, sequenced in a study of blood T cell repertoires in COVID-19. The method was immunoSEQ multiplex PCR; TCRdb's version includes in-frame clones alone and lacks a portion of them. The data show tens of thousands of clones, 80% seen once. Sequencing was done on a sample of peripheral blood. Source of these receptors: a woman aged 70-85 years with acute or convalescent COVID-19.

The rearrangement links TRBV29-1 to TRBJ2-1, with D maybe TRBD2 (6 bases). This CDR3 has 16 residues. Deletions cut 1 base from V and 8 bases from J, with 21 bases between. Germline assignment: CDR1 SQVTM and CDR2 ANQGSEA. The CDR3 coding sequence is TGCAGCGTTGAAGCCCGCCCCGGCGGGCCGGGAGATGAGCAGTTCTTC. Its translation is CSVEARPGGPGDEQFF.

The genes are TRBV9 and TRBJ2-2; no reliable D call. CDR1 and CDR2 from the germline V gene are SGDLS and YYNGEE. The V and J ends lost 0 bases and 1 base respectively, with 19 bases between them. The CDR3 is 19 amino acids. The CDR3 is CASSVAHRVDFLNTGELFF. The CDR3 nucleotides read TGTGCCAGCAGCGTAGCCCATCGGGTAGATTTTTTGAACACCGGGGAGCTGTTTTTT.

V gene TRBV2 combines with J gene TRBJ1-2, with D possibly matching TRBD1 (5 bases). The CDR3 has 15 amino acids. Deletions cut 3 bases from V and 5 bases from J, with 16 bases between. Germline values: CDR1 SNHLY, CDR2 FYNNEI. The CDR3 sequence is CASSDPQGGKYGYTF. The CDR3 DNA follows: TGTGCCAGCAGTGACCCCCAGGGTGGAAAGTATGGCTACACCTTC. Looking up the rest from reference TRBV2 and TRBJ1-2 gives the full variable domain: EPEVTQTPSHQVTQMGQEVILRCVPISNHLYFYWYRQILGQKVEFLVSFYNNEISEKSEIFDDQFSVERPDGSNFTLKIRSTKLEDSAMYFCASSDPQGGKYGYTFGSGTRLTVV.

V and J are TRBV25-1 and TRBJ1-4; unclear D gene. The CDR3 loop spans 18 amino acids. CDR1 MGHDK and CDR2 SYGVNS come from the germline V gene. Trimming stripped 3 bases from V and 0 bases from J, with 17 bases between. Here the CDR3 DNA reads TGTGCCAGCAGTGAGTCCCGAGTGGTACCGACAACTAATGAAAAACTGTTTTTT. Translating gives CASSESRVVPTTNEKLFF.

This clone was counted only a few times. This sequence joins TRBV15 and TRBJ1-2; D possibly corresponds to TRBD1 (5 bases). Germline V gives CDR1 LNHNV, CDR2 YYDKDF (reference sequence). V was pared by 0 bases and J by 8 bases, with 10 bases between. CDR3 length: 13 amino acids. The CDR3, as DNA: TGTGCCACCAGCAGAGATTCGACAGAAGGCTACACCTTC. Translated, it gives CATSRDSTEGYTF.

The CDR3 here is CASSMGSGIINNEQFF. For the CDR3, the DNA is TGTGCCAGTAGTATGGGGTCAGGGATAATTAACAATGAGCAGTTCTTC. The chain combines TRBV19 with TRBJ2-1; maybe TRBD1 (5 bases). The CDR3 is 16 residues long. CDR1 and CDR2 (germline): LNHDA, SQIVND (reference sequence). Trimming left V 3 bases short and J 5 bases short, with 17 bases between.

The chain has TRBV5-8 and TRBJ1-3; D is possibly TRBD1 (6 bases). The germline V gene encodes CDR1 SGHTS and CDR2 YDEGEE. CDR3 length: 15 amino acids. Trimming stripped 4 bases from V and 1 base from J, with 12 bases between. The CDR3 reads CASSLRTASGNTIYF. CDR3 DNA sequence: TGTGCCAGCAGCCTGCGGACAGCATCTGGAAACACCATATATTTT.

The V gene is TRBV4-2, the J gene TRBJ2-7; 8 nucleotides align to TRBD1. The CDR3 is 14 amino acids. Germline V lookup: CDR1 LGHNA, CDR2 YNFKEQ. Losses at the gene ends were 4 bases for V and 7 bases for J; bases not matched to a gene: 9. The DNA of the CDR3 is TGTGCCAGCAGCCCTTGGACAGGGCTTCGGGAGCAGTACTTC. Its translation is CASSPWTGLREQYF.

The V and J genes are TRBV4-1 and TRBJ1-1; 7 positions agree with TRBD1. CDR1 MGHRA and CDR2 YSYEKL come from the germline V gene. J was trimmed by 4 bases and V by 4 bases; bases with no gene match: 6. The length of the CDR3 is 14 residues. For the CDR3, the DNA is TGCGCCAGCAGCCTCCAAGGACAGGCCACTGAAGCTTTCTTT. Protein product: CASSLQGQATEAFF.

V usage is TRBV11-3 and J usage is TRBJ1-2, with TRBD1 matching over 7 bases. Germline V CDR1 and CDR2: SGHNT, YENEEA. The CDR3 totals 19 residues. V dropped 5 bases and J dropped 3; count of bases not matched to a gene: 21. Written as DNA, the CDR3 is TGTGCCAGCAGCGCCCCAGGTCGACAGGGTCAATACCCGGACTATGGCTACACCTTC. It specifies CASSAPGRQGQYPDYGYTF. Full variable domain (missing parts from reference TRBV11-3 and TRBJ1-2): EAGVVQSPRYKIIEKKQPVAFWCNPISGHNTLYWYLQNLGQGPELLIRYENEEAVDDSQLPKDRFSAERLKGVDSTLKIQPAELGDSAVYLCASSAPGRQGQYPDYGYTFGSGTRLTVV.

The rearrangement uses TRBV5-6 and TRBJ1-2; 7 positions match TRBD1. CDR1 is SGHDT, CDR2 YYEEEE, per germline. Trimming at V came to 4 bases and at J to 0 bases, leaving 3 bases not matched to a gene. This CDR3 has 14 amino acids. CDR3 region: CASSKGQPNYGYTF. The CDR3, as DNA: TGTGCCAGCAGCAAGGGACAGCCTAACTATGGCTACACCTTC.

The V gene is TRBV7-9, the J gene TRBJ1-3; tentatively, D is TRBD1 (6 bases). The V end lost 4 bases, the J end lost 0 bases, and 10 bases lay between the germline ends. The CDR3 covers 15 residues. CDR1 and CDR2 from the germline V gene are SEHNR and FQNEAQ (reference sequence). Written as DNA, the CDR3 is TGTGCCAGCAGCTCCGGACAGTTCTCTGGAAACACCATATATTTT. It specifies CASSSGQFSGNTIYF. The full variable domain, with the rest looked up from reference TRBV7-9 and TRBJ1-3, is DTGVSQNPRHKITKRGQNVTFRCDPISEHNRLYWYRQTLGQGPEFLTYFQNEAQLEKSRLLSDRFSAERPKGSFSTLEIQRTEQGDSAMYLCASSSGQFSGNTIYFGEGSWLTVV.

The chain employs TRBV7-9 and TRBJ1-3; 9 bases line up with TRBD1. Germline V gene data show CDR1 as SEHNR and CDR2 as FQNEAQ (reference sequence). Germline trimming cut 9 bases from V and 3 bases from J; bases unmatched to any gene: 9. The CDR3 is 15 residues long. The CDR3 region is CASRGQGEFGNTIYF. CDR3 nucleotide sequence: TGTGCCAGTCGGGGACAGGGAGAGTTTGGAAACACCATATATTTT.

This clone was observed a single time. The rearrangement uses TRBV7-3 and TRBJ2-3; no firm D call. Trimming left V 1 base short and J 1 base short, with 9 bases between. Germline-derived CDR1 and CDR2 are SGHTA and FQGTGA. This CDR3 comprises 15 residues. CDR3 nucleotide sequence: TGTGCCAGCAGCTTAAAATTAAGCGGCACAGATACGCAGTATTTT. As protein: CASSLKLSGTDTQYF.

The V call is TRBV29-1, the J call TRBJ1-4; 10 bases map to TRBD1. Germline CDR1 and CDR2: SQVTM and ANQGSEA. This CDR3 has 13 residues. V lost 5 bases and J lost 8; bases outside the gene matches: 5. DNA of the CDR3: TGCAGCGTTTTGACAGGGGGCCGGGAAAAACTGTTTTTT. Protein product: CSVLTGGREKLFF.